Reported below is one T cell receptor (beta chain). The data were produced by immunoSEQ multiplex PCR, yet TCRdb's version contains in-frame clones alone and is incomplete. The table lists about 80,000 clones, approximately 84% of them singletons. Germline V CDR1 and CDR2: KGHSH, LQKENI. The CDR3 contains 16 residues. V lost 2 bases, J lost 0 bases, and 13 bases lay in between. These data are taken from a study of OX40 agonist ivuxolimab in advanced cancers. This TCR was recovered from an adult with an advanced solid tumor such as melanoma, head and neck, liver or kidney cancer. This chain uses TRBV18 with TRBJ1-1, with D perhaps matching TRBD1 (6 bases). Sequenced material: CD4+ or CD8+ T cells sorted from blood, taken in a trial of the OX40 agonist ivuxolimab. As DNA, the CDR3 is TGTGCCAGCTCACCAACAGGGACAAACATGAACACTGAAGCTTTCTTT. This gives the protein CASSPTGTNMNTEAFF. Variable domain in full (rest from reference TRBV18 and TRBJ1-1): NAGVMQNPRHLVRRRGQEARLRCSPMKGHSHVYWYRQLPEEGLKFMVYLQKENIIDESGMPKERFSAEFPKEGPSILRIQQVVRGDSAAYFCASSPTGTNMNTEAFFGQGTRLTVV.